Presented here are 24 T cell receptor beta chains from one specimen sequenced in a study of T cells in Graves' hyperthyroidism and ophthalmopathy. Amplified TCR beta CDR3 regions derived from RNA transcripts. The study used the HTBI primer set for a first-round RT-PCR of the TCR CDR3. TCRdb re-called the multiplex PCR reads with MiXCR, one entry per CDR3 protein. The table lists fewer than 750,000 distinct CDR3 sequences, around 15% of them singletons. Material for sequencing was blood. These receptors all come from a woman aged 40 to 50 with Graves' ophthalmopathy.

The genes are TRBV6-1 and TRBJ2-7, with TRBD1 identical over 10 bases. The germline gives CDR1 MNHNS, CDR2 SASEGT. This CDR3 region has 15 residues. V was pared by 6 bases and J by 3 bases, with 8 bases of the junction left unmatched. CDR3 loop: CASSPGTGADYEQYF. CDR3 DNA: TGTGCCAGCAGCCCCGGGACAGGGGCGGACTACGAGCAGTACTTC.

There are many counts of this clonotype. CDR3 sequence reads: CASRPGALEEEETQYF. CDR3 sequence (DNA): TGTGCCAGCCGTCCGGGGGCCCTTGAGGAGGAGGAGACCCAGTACTTC. This chain connects TRBV12-3 or TRBV12-4 to TRBJ2-5; D may correspond to TRBD1 or TRBD2 (6 bases each). The CDR3 runs to 16 residues. V was trimmed by 8 bases and J by 5 bases, leaving 24 bases between them.

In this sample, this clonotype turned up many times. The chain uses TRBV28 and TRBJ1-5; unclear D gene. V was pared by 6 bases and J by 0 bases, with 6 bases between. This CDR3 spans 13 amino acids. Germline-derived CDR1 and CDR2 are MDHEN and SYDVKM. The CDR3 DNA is TGTGCCAGCAGCAAGGATAGCAATCAGCCCCAGCATTTT. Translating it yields CASSKDSNQPQHF.

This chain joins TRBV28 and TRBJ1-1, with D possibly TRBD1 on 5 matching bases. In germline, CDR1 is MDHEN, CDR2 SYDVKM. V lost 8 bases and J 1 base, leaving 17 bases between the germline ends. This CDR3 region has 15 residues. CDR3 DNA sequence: TGTGCCAGCTCCCTGGGAGGGGTAAGGAACACTGAAGCTTTCTTT. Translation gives CASSLGGVRNTEAFF.

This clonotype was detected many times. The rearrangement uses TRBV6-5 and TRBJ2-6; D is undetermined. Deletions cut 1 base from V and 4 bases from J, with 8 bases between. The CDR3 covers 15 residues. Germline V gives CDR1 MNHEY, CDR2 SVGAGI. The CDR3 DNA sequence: TGTGCCAGCAGTTACTGGGGAACCGGGGCCAACGTCCTGACTTTC. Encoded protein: CASSYWGTGANVLTF.

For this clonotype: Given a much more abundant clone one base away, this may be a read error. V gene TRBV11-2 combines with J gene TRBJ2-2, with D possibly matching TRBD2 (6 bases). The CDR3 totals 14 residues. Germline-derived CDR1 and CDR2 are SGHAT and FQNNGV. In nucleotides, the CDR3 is TGTGCCAGCAGCTTGAGAGCGGGCACCTGGGAGCTGTTTTTT. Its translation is CASSLRAGTWELFF.

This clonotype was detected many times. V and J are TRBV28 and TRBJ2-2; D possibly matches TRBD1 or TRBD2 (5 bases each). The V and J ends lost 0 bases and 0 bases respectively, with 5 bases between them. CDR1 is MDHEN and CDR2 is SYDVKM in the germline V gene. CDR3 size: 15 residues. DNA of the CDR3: TGTGCCAGCAGTTTATGGGGGGCGAACACCGGGGAGCTGTTTTTT. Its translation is CASSLWGANTGELFF. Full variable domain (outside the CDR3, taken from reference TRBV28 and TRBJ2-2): DVKVTQSSRYLVKRTGEKVFLECVQDMDHENMFWYRQDPGLGLRLIYFSYDVKMKEKGDIPEGYSVSREKKERFSLILESASTNQTSMYLCASSLWGANTGELFFGEGSRLTVL.

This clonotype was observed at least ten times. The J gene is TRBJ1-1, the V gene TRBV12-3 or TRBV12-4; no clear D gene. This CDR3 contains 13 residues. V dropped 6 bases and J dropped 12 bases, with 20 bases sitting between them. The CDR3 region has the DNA TGTGCCAGCAGCTCCACCGTCACGCGTTTATCTTTCTTT. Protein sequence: CASSSTVTRLSFF.

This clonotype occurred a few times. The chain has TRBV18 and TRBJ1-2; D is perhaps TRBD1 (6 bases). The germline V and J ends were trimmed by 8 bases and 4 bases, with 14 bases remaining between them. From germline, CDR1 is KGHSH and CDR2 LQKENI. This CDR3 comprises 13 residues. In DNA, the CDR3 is TGTGCCAGCGCCCCACAGGGCCTCTATGGCTACACCTTC. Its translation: CASAPQGLYGYTF.

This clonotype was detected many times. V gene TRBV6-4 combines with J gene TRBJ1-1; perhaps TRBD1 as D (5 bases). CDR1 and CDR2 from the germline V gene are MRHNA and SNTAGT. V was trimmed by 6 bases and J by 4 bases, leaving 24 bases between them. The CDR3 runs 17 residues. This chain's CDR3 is CASSPSLPGELRTEAFF. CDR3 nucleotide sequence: TGTGCCAGCAGCCCCAGTCTCCCGGGGGAATTGCGCACTGAAGCTTTCTTT.

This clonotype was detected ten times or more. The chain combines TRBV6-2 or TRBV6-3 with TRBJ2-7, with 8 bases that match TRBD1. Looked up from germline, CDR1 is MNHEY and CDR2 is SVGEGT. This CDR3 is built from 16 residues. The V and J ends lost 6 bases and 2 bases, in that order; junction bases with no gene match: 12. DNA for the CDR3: TGTGCCAGCAGGCCCGACGGGACAGGAGTAACCTACGAGCAGTACTTC. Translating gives CASRPDGTGVTYEQYF.

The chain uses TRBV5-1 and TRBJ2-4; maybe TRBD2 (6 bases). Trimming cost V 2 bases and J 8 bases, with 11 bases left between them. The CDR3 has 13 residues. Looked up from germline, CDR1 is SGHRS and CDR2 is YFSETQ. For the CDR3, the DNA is TGCGCCAGCAGCTTTATCTCGGGGGACATTCAGTACTTC. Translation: CASSFISGDIQYF.

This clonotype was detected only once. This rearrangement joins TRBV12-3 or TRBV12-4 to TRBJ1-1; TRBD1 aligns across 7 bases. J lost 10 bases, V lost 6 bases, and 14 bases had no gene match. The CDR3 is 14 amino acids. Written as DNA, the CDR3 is TGTGCCAGCAGCGCTAGGGACAGACTACATAGAGCTTTCTTT. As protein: CASSARDRLHRAFF.

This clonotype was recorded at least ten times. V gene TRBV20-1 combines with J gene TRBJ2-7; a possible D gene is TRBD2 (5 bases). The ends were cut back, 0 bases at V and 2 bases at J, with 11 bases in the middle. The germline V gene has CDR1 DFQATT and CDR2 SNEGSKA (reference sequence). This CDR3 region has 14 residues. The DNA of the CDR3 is TGCAGTGCTAGAGATAGAGGGAGTCCCTACGAGCAGTACTTC. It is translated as CSARDRGSPYEQYF.

The CDR3 protein is CASSLGASTEAFF. CDR3 DNA sequence: TGTGCCAGCAGCTTAGGGGCGTCTACTGAAGCTTTCTTT. The rearrangement links TRBV7-9 to TRBJ1-1; D is ambiguous. CDR1 is SEHNR and CDR2 is FQNEAQ in the germline V gene (reference sequence). The CDR3 spans 13 residues. V lost 1 base to trimming and J lost 5 bases, with 8 bases between them.

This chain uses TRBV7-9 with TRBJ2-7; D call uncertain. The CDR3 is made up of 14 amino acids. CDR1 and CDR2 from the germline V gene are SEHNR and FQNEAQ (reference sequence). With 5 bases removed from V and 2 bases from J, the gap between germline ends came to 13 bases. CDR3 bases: TGTGCCAGCAGCCCAGAGGATCTGGCCTACGAGCAGTACTTC. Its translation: CASSPEDLAYEQYF.

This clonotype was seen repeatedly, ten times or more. In DNA, the CDR3 is TGCAGCGTTGAGGGCAGTGAGGGAGAGACCCAGTACTTC. It specifies CSVEGSEGETQYF. V is TRBV29-1 and J is TRBJ2-5; D may be TRBD2 (5 bases). V lost 3 bases and J 4 bases, leaving 12 bases between the germline ends. Looked up from germline, CDR1 is SQVTM and CDR2 is ANQGSEA. This CDR3 comprises 13 residues.

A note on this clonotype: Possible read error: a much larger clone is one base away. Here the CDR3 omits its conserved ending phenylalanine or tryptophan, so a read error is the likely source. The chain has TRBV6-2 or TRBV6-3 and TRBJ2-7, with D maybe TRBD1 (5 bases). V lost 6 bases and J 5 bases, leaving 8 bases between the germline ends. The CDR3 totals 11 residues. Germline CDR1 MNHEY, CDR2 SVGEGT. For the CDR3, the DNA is TGTGCCAGCAGAATCAGGGACGAGCAGTACTCC. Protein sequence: CASRIRDEQYS.

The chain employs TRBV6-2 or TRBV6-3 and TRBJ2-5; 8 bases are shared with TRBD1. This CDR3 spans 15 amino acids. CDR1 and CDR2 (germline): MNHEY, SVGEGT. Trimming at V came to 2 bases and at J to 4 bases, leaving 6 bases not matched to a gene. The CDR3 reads CASSYQGAMGETQYF. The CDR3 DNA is TGTGCCAGCAGTTACCAGGGGGCGATGGGAGAGACCCAGTACTTC.

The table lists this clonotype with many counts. CDR3 in amino acids: CASSLPGQGYGYTF. The CDR3 bases are TGTGCCAGCAGCTTACCGGGACAGGGGTATGGCTACACCTTC. The chain couples TRBV11-2 to TRBJ1-2; 10 bases are shared with TRBD1. CDR3 size: 14 residues. Trimming cost V 2 bases and J 5 bases; bases outside gene matches: 2. Germline V gene lookup returns CDR1 SGHAT and CDR2 FQNNGV.

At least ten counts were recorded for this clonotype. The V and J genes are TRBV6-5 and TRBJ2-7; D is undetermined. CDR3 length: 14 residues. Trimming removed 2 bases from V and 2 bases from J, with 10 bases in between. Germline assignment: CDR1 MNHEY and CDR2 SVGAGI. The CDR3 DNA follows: TGTGCCAGCAGTTACACCCGTGGACCCTACGAGCAGTACTTC. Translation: CASSYTRGPYEQYF.

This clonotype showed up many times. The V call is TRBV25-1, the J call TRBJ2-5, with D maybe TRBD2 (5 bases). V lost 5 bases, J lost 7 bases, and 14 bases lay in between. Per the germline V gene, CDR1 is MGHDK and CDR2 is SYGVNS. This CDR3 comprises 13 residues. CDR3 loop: CASSPGNKGTQYF. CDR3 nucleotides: TGTGCCAGCAGTCCCGGGAACAAGGGGACCCAGTACTTC.

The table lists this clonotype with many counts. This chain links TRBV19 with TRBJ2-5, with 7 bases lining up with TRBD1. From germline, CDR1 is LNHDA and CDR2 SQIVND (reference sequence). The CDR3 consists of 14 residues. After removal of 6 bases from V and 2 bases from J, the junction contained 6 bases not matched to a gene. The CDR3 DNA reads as TGTGCCAGTAGCCCCGGGACAGAACAAGAGACCCAGTACTTC. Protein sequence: CASSPGTEQETQYF.

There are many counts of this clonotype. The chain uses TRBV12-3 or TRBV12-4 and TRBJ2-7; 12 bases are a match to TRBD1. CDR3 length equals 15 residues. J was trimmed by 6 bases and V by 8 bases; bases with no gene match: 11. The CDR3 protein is CASVKGGTGGGEQYF. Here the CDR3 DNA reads TGTGCCAGCGTAAAAGGAGGGACAGGGGGCGGCGAGCAGTACTTC.